Given below is one T cell receptor (beta chain) in context. This record comes from a study of T cell responses to AZD1222 COVID-19 vaccine. Produced via immunoSEQ multiplex PCR; TCRdb's table is partial and in-frame only. Here the sample spans approximately 82,000 clones, 70% to 90% being singletons. Germline V gene data show CDR1 as SGHKS and CDR2 as YYEKEE (reference sequence). V shed 0 bases, J shed 9 bases, and the junction held 4 bases outside the gene matches. The CDR3 is 15 residues long. The chain combines TRBV5-5 with TRBJ1-6; 9 bases are shared with TRBD1. This TCR was sampled from an adult in good health. This sample comprised peripheral blood, obtained on day 0 of AZD1222 vaccination. The CDR3 DNA is TGTGCCAGCAGCTTGGCTACAGGGGGCGGTTCACCCCTCCACTTT. Translation gives CASSLATGGGSPLHF.